The 15 T cell receptor beta chains listed next were all sequenced from one sample in a study of T cells in localized non-small cell lung cancer. TCRdb's copy holds only in-frame clones and misses some; the assay was immunoSEQ multiplex PCR. The sample has 60,000 to 75,000 clones; about 83% are singletons. The specimen comprised peripheral blood, sampled before any cancer treatment. The source of these receptors is a female donor of 60 years or more with stage I lung adenocarcinoma.

The chain links TRBV29-1 to TRBJ1-1; a weak D match, TRBD1 (5 bases). The CDR3 length is 13 residues. The germline gives CDR1 SQVTM, CDR2 ANQGSEA. Trimming took off 4 bases at V and 0 bases at J, with 9 bases between the two ends. The CDR3 coding sequence is TGCAGCGTTGGGGGCAGATTGAACACTGAAGCTTTCTTT. Translation gives CSVGGRLNTEAFF.

The chain links TRBV6-5 to TRBJ2-2; D may correspond to TRBD1 or TRBD2 (5 bases each). Looked up from germline, CDR1 is MNHEY and CDR2 is SVGAGI. The CDR3 covers 13 residues. Trimming removed 0 bases at V and 6 bases at J, with 5 bases between. This CDR3 reads CASSYSGPGELFF. CDR3 nucleotide sequence: TGTGCCAGCAGTTACTCGGGACCCGGGGAGCTGTTTTTT.

This chain links TRBV15 with TRBJ2-2; no definite D call. The CDR3 runs to 15 residues. CDR1 LNHNV and CDR2 YYDKDF come from the germline V gene (reference sequence). V shed 1 base and J shed 6 bases, with 12 bases lying between them. CDR3 DNA: TGTGCCACCAGCAGAGTATCGGTTGGGGCCGGGGAGCTGTTTTTT. The encoded protein is CATSRVSVGAGELFF.

The genes are TRBV11-1 and TRBJ1-1, with D possibly TRBD1 on 5 matching bases. This CDR3 spans 15 amino acids. Germline CDR1 is SGHAT and CDR2 is FQDESV (reference sequence). V was shortened by 1 base and J by 0 bases, with 9 bases between the two germline ends. CDR3 sequence: CASSLGQTMNTEAFF. In nucleotides, the CDR3 is TGTGCCAGCAGCTTAGGACAGACTATGAACACTGAAGCTTTCTTT.

This chain connects TRBV7-9 to TRBJ1-4; D might be TRBD1 (6 bases). CDR1 SEHNR and CDR2 FQNEAQ come from the germline V gene (reference sequence). This CDR3 contains 16 residues. The V and J ends lost 5 bases and 6 bases respectively, with 19 bases between them. In nucleotides, the CDR3 is TGTGCCAGCAGCCCTCGGGGGGCGGAACAATATGAAAAACTGTTTTTT. Its protein product is CASSPRGAEQYEKLFF.

This chain joins TRBV4-1 and TRBJ1-5; no firm D call. Germline CDR1 is MGHRA and CDR2 is YSYEKL. The CDR3 extends over 16 amino acids. The V end lost 1 base, the J end lost 0 bases, and 10 bases lay between the germline ends. CDR3 region: CASSQVIGYSNQPQHF. The CDR3 nucleotides read TGCGCCAGCAGCCAAGTCATAGGATATAGCAATCAGCCCCAGCATTTT.

The V gene is TRBV14, the J gene TRBJ2-1; D is undetermined. Germline assignment: CDR1 SGHDN and CDR2 FVKESK. V was shortened by 1 base and J by 4 bases, with 11 bases between the two germline ends. The length of the CDR3 is 15 residues. The CDR3 nucleotides are TGTGCCAGCAGCCAAGTTAACGGGCCTTACAATGAGCAGTTCTTC. Translated, it gives CASSQVNGPYNEQFF.

V is TRBV27 and J is TRBJ2-3, with 13 bases matching TRBD2. V trimming: 5 bases; J trimming: 5 bases; junction bases outside the gene matches: 19. Germline lookup yields CDR1 MNHEY and CDR2 SMNVEV (reference sequence). The CDR3 contains 20 residues. The CDR3 reads CASSNSLAGGAVRHLDTQYF. CDR3 DNA sequence: TGTGCCAGCAGTAACTCACTAGCGGGAGGGGCTGTTCGCCACCTAGATACGCAGTATTTT.

Regarding this clone: The junction does not match germline at one end; this may be a read error. The chain carries TRBV30 and TRBJ2-7; TRBD2 aligns across 11 bases. From germline, CDR1 is GTSNPN and CDR2 SVGIG (reference sequence). CDR3 length: 11 residues. The CDR3 nucleotides read TGTGCCTGGAGGATAGCGGGAGGGCCGATTTTC. It yields the protein CAWRIAGGPIF.

The rearrangement uses TRBV2 and TRBJ1-6, with D perhaps matching TRBD1 (5 bases). V was pared by 7 bases and J by 1 base, with 5 bases between. The germline gives CDR1 SNHLY, CDR2 FYNNEI. This CDR3 comprises 13 residues. The CDR3 sequence is CASKGSYNSPLHF. The CDR3 nucleotides read TGTGCCAGCAAGGGGTCCTATAATTCACCCCTCCACTTT.

This clone was recorded once. The chain's CDR3 is CAWRRLTDTQYF. For the CDR3, the DNA is TGTGCCTGGAGAAGGCTAACAGATACGCAGTATTTT. The rearrangement joins TRBV30 to TRBJ2-3, with unresolved D. This CDR3 comprises 12 residues. Germline V CDR1 and CDR2: GTSNPN, SVGIG (reference sequence). V was shortened by 3 bases and J by 3 bases, with 7 bases between the two germline ends.

The V gene is TRBV19, the J gene TRBJ1-2; D perhaps matches TRBD1 (5 bases). V gave up 2 bases and J gave up 4 bases, with 17 bases separating them. Germline V gene data show CDR1 as LNHDA and CDR2 as SQIVND (reference sequence). This CDR3 region has 16 residues. This CDR3 is CASSITPRGSSYGYTF. The DNA of the CDR3 is TGTGCCAGTAGTATAACCCCCCGGGGGAGCAGCTATGGCTACACCTTC.

V is TRBV13 and J is TRBJ2-5; no reliable D call. V gave up 1 base and J gave up 4 bases, with 10 bases separating them. Germline V gene sequence: CDR1 PRHDT, CDR2 FYEKMQ (reference sequence). The CDR3 sequence is 14 residues long. CDR3 amino acids: CASSLERRLETQYF. The CDR3 DNA reads as TGTGCCAGCAGCTTAGAAAGGCGGTTAGAGACCCAGTACTTC.

V and J are TRBV7-8 and TRBJ2-3, with D perhaps being TRBD1 or TRBD2 (6 bases each). With 1 base removed from V and 0 bases from J, the gap between germline ends came to 11 bases. This CDR3 comprises 16 residues. Germline V gene data show CDR1 as SGHVS and CDR2 as FQNEAQ. As DNA, the CDR3 is TGTGCCAGCAGCTTAGTGGGGGGCCTAAGCACAGATACGCAGTATTTT. Translating gives CASSLVGGLSTDTQYF.

J is TRBJ1-1 and V is TRBV6-6; D is unresolved. The CDR3 runs 14 residues. Germline V gene sequence: CDR1 MNHNY, CDR2 SVGAGI (reference sequence). The germline V and J ends were trimmed by 0 bases and 4 bases, with 9 bases remaining between them. CDR3 nucleotide sequence: TGTGCCAGCAGTTACTCGTCGGAAGGCACTGAAGCTTTCTTT. Its translation: CASSYSSEGTEAFF.